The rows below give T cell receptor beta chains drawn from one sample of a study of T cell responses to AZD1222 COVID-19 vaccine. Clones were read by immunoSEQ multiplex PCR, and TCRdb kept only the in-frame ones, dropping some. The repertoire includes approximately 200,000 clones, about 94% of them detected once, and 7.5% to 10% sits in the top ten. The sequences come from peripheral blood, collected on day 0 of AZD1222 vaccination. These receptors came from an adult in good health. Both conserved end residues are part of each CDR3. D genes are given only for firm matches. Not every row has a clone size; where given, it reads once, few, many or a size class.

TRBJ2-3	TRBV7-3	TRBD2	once	TGTGCCAGCAGCTTAGAGAGGACTAGCGTCGAGGACTATACGCAGTATTTT	CASSLERTSVEDYTQYF
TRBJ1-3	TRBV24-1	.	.	TGTGCCACCAGAGGGAGTTCAGGAAACACCATATATTTT	CATRGSSGNTIYF
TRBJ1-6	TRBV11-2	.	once	TGTGCCAGCAGCTTAGTCCAGGATAGAAATTCACCCCTCCACTTT	CASSLVQDRNSPLHF
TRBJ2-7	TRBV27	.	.	TGTGCCAGCAGCCCCCGTCTTGGGAGGCACGAGCAGTACTTC	CASSPRLGRHEQYF
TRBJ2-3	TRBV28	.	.	TGTGCCAGCACCGGCATCACAGATACGCAGTATTTT	CASTGITDTQYF
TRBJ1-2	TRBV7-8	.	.	TGTGCCAGCAGTCCAGGGGTTCGAGGTGGCTACACCTTC	CASSPGVRGGYTF
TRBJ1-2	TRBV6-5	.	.	TGTGCCAGCAGCCTCCGGGACTCTGACTATGGCTACACCTTC	CASSLRDSDYGYTF
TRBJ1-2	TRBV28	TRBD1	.	TGTGCCAGCAGTTTAGACAGGGGGGAGGGCTACACCTTC	CASSLDRGEGYTF
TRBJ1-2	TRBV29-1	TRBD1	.	TGCAGCACCTATTCCGGGACAGGGTTTGGCTACACCTTC	CSTYSGTGFGYTF
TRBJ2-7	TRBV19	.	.	TGTGCCAGTACCCAGAACGGACGGGGCTCCTACGAGCAGTACTTC	CASTQNGRGSYEQYF
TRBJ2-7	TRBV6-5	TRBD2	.	TGTGCCAGCAGTTACTCGGTAGCGGGAGACATGTACGAGCAGTACTTC	CASSYSVAGDMYEQYF
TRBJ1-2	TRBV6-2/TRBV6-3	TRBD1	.	TGTGCCAGCAGTTTGGGGACAGGCGATTATTATGGCTACACCTTC	CASSLGTGDYYGYTF
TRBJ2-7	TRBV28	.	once	TGTGCCAGCCGTTGGGGGGCCTCTTACGAGCAGTACTTC	CASRWGASYEQYF
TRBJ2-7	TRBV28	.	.	TGTGCCAGCAGACCGACCGGGACCTCACGCGGGCAGTACTTC	CASRPTGTSRGQYF
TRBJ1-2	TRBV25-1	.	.	TGTGCCAGCAGCACCCTAGGGGATAGTGGCTACACCTTC	CASSTLGDSGYTF
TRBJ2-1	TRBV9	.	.	TGTGCCAGCAGTGGAAACGGGGGCGGGGACCGCTCCTACAATGAGCAGTTCTTC	CASSGNGGGDRSYNEQFF
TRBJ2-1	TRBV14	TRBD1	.	TGTGCCAGCAGCCTAACAGGGGGTCTTTACAATGAGCAGTTCTTC	CASSLTGGLYNEQFF
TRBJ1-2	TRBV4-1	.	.	TGCGCCAGCAGCCACGCGATTAGACAGGACTACTATGGCTACACCTTC	CASSHAIRQDYYGYTF
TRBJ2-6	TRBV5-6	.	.	TGTGCCAGCAGCTTGGACGGCATCTCTGGGGCCAACGTCCTGACTTTC	CASSLDGISGANVLTF
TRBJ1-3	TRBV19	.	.	TGTGCCAGTAGTACGCACAGGAGCTCTGGAAACACCATATATTTT	CASSTHRSSGNTIYF
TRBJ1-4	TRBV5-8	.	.	TGTGCCAGCAATGAATTGAGGGGCCCAAATGAAAAACTGTTTTTT	CASNELRGPNEKLFF
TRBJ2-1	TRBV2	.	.	TGTGCCAGCAGTTCGGGGGTATCAGTCTATGAGCAGTTCTTC	CASSSGVSVYEQFF
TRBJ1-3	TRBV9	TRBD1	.	TGTGCCAGCAGCGCCACAACAGGGGAAGATGGAAACACCATATATTTT	CASSATTGEDGNTIYF
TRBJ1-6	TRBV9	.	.	TGTGCCAGCAGCGTAGGAGAGTTGGGGGCTCATTCACCCCTCCACTTT	CASSVGELGAHSPLHF
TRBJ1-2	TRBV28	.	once	TGTGCCAGCAGTTTATATGGACCTGGCTACACCTTC	CASSLYGPGYTF
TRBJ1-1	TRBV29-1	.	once	TGCAGCGTTCTGTTGAACACTGAAGCTTTCTTT	CSVLLNTEAFF
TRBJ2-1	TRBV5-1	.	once	TGCGCCAGCACCCCACTGGGATACAATGAGCAGTTCTTC	CASTPLGYNEQFF
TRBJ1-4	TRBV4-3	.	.	TGCGCCAGCAGCCAAGAGGGGGCGGCTCGGATGGAACTGTTTTTT	CASSQEGAARMELFF
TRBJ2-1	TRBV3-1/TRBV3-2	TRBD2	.	TGTGCCAGCAGCCAAGGCGGGCTAGCGGGAGGGGGCCCCTACAATGAGCAGTTCTTC	CASSQGGLAGGGPYNEQFF
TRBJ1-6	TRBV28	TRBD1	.	TGTGCCAGCAGTCCCCGACAGGGACTTAATTCACCCCTCCACTTT	CASSPRQGLNSPLHF
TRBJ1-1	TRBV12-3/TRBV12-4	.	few	TGTGCCAGCACCCTGGACAGTGCTGAAGCTTTCTTT	CASTLDSAEAFF
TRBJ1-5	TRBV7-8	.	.	TGTGCCAGCAGCTTAGAGGGACAGCCCCAGCATTTT	CASSLEGQPQHF
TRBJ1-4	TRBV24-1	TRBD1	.	TGTGCCACCAGTGATCCTCAGGGGGGCCTTGAAAAACTGTTTTTT	CATSDPQGGLEKLFF
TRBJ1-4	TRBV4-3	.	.	TGCGCCAGCAGCCAAGATTCAAACAGAGGAGAAAAACTGTTTTTT	CASSQDSNRGEKLFF
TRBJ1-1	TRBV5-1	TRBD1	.	TGCGCCAGCAGGGGACAGGTGAACACTGAAGCTTTCTTT	CASRGQVNTEAFF
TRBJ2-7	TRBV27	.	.	TGTGCCAGCAGTTTTGGGGCAGGGGCCGAGCAGTACTTC	CASSFGAGAEQYF
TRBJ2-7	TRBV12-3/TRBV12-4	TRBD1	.	TGTGCCAGCACCTGGACAGGGTCCTACGAGCAGTACTTC	CASTWTGSYEQYF
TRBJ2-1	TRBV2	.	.	TGTGCCAGCAGCGAAGGGGGTTACAATGAGCAGTTCTTC	CASSEGGYNEQFF
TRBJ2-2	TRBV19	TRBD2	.	TGTGCCAGTAGTATAGTAGCGGGAGGGCCGAACACCGGGGAGCTGTTTTTT	CASSIVAGGPNTGELFF
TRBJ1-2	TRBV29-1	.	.	TGCAGCGTTGAATACAGGCTCCATAACTATGGCTACACCTTC	CSVEYRLHNYGYTF
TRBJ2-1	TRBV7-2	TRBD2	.	TGTGCCAGCAGCCAGGGACTAGCGGTCCCCAATGAGCAGTTCTTC	CASSQGLAVPNEQFF
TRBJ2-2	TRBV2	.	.	TGTGCCAGCCGAACAGACGAGCAGGAAACCGGGGAGCTGTTTTTT	CASRTDEQETGELFF
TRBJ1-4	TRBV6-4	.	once	TGTGCCAGCAGTGCCGGCGGGCGAGAAGAAAAACTGTTTTTT	CASSAGGREEKLFF
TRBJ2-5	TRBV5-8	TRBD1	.	TGTGCCAGCAGCCGGACCCGGGACAGATGGGAGACCCAGTACTTC	CASSRTRDRWETQYF
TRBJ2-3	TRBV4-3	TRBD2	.	TGCGCCAGCAGCCAAGACGCAGCGGGCTCTACGGGAGGTACGCAGTATTTT	CASSQDAAGSTGGTQYF